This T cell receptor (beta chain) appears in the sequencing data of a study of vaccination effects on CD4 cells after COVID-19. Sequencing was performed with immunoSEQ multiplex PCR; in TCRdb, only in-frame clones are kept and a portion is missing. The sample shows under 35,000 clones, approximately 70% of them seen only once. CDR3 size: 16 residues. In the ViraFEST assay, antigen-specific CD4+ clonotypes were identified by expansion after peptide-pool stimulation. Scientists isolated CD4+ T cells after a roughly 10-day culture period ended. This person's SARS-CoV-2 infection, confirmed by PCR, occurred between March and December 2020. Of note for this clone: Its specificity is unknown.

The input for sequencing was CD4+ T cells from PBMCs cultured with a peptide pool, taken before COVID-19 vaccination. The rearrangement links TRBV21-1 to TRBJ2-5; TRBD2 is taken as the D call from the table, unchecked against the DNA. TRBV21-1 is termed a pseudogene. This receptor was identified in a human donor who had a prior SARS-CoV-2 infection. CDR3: CASSKTLAGTQETQYF. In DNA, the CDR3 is TGTGCCAGCAGCAAAACTTTAGCGGGGACTCAAGAGACCCAGTACTTC.